This TCR beta chain came from a study of blood T cell repertoires in COVID-19. Trimming pared 10 bases from V and 5 bases from J, leaving 17 bases between. The CDR3 is 13 residues long. Per germline, CDR1 KGHSH and CDR2 LQKENI. Some clones are missing from TCRdb's copy, which holds only in-frame ones; the method was immunoSEQ multiplex PCR. The table shows some 200,000 clones, with approximately 78% occurring only once. Sequenced material: peripheral blood. The chain carries TRBV18 and TRBJ1-1; D is uncertain. This TCR was sampled from a woman between 65 and 79 years old with COVID-19, enrolled during active disease. The CDR3 loop is CAIEEGPGTEAFF. CDR3 in DNA: TGTGCCATCGAGGAAGGCCCTGGGACTGAAGCTTTCTTT.